This T cell receptor beta chain is drawn from a study of T cells in Graves' hyperthyroidism and ophthalmopathy. This clonotype has ten or more counts. Its specificity is not known. Patients between 18 and 65 years old had hyperthyroidism, newly diagnosed and lasting under 2 months. The sample, blood from the first hyperthyroidism diagnosis, precedes any ophthalmopathy symptoms. What was amplified from RNA transcripts were TCR beta CDR3 regions. When the TCR CDR3 underwent first-round RT-PCR, the HTBI primer set was used. MiXCR, applied by TCRdb to the multiplex PCR reads, yields one record per CDR3 protein. The repertoire includes 300,000 to 450,000 distinct CDR3 sequences, 17% of them detected once, and approximately 35% sits in the top ten. Germline V gene data show CDR1 as MDHEN and CDR2 as SYDVKM. The CDR3 runs 14 residues. V lost 3 bases to trimming and J lost 2 bases, with 10 bases between them.

Broader study findings: Blood also carried most thyroid clonotypes expanded above 0.001.

The V gene is TRBV28, the J gene TRBJ1-2; D gene ambiguous. The sample comprised blood. This clonotype originated in a woman in her 30s with Graves' hyperthyroidism that later progressed to Graves' ophthalmopathy. The CDR3 here is CASSFGLENYGYTF. The CDR3 nucleotides are TGTGCCAGCAGTTTTGGCCTCGAGAACTATGGCTACACCTTC.